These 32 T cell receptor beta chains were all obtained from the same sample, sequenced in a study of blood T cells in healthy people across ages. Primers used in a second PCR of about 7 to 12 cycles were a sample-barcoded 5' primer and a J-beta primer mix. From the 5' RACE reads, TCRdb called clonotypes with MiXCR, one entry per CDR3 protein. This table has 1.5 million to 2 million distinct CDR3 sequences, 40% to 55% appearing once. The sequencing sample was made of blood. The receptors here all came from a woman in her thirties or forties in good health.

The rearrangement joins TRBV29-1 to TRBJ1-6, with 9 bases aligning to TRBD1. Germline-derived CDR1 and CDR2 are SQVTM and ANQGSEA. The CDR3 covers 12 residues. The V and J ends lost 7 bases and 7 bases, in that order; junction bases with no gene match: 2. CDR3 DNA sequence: TGCAGCGCTGACAGGGGGAATTCACCCCTCCACTTT. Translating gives CSADRGNSPLHF.

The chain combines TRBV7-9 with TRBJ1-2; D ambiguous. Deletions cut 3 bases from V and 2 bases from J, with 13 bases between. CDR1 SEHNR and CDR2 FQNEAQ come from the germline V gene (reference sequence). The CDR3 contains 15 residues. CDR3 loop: CASSFTSVANYGYTF. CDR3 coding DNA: TGTGCCAGCAGCTTTACCAGTGTCGCGAACTATGGCTACACCTTC.

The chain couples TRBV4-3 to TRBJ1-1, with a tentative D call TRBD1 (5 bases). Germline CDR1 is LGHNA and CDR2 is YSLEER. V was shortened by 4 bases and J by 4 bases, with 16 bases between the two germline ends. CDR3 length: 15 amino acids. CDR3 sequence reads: CASSPVRGRVTEAFF. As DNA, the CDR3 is TGCGCCAGCAGCCCAGTTAGGGGAAGAGTCACTGAAGCTTTCTTT.

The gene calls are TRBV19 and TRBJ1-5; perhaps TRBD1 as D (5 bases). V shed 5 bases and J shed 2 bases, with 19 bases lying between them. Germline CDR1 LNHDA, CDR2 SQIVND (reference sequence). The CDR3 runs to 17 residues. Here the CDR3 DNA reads TGTGCCAGTAGTTCCCGACACGGCGGCAGGGGCAATCAGCCCCAGCATTTT. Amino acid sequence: CASSSRHGGRGNQPQHF.

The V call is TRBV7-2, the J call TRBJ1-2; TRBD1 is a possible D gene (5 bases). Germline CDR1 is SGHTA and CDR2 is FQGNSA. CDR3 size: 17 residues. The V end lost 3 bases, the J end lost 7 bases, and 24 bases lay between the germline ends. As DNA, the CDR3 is TGTGCCAGCAGCTTCCCAGGGAGCGCCCGGGGCACGACTGGCTACACCTTC. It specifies CASSFPGSARGTTGYTF.

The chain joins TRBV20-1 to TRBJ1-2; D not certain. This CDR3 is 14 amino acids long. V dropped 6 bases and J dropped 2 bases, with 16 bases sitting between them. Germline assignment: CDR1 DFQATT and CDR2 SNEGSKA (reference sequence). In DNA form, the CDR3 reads TGCAGTGCCATGGGAGCGGGCAGCAACTATGGCTACACCTTC. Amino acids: CSAMGAGSNYGYTF.

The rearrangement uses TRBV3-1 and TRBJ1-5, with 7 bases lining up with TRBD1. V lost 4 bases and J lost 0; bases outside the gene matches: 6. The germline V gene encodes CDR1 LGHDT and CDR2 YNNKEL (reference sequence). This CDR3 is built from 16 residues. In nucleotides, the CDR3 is TGTGCCAGCAGCCCCTGGGACAGCTATAGCAATCAGCCCCAGCATTTT. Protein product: CASSPWDSYSNQPQHF.

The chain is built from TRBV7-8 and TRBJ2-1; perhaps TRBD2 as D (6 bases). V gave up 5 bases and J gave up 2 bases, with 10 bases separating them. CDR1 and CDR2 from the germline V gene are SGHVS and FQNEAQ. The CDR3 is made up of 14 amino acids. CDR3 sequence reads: CASSVGEAYNEQFF. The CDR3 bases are TGTGCCAGCAGCGTGGGGGAGGCCTACAATGAGCAGTTCTTC.

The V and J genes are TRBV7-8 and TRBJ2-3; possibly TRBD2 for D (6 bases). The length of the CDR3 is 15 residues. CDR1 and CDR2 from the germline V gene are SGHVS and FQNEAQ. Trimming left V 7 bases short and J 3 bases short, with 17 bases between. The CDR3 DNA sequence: TGTGCCAGCAACGCGCTGGGGAGGCGAACAGATACGCAGTATTTT. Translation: CASNALGRRTDTQYF.

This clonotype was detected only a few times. CDR3 sequence reads: CASSAYSDRAIKYEQYF. In DNA form, the CDR3 reads TGTGCCAGCAGTGCTTATTCGGACAGGGCTATAAAGTACGAGCAGTACTTC. The V and J genes are TRBV6-1 and TRBJ2-7; 8 bases align to TRBD1. This CDR3 has 17 amino acids. CDR1 is MNHNS and CDR2 is SASEGT in the germline V gene. V trimming: 4 bases; J trimming: 4 bases; junction bases outside the gene matches: 15.

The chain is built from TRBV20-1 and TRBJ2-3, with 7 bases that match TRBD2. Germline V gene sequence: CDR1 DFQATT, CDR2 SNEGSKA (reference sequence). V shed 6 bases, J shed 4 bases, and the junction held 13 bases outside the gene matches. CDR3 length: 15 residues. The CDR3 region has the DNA TGCAGTGCACCTACGGGGGGTGGGTTAGCAGATACGCAGTATTTT. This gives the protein CSAPTGGGLADTQYF.

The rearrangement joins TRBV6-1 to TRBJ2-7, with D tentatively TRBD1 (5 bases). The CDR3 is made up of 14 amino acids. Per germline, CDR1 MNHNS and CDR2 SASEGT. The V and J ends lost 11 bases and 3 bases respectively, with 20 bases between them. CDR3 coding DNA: TGTGCCGGCACCCTAGGGCTAGGGGACTACGAGCAGTACTTC. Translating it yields CAGTLGLGDYEQYF.

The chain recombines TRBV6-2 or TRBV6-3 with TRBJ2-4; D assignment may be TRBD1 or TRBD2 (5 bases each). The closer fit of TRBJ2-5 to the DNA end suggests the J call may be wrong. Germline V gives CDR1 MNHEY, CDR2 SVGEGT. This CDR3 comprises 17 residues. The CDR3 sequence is CASSYRVTEGPDETQYF. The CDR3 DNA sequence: TGTGCCAGCAGTTACAGGGTGACAGAGGGTCCTGACGAGACCCAGTACTTC.

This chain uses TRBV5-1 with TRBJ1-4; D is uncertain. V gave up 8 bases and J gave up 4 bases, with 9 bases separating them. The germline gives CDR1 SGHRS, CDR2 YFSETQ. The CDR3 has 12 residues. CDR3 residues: CASRTSNEKLFF. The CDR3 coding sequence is TGCGCCAGTCGGACGAGTAATGAAAAACTGTTTTTT.

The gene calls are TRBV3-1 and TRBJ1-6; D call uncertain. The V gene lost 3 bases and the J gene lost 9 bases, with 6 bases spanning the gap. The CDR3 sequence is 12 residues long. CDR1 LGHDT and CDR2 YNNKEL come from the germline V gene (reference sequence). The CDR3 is CASSHWGSPLHF. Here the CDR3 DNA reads TGTGCCAGCAGCCATTGGGGTTCACCCCTCCACTTT.

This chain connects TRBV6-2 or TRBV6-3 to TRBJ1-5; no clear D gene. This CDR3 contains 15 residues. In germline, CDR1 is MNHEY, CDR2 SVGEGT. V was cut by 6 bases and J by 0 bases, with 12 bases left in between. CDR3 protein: CASRSSSYSNQPQHF. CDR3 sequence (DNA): TGTGCCAGCAGATCCAGCAGTTATAGCAATCAGCCCCAGCATTTT.

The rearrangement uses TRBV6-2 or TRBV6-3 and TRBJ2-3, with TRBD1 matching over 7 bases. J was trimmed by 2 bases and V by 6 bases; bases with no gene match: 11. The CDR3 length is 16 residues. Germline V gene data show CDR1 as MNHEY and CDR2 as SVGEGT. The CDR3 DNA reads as TGTGCCAGCAGAGGAACGACAGGGACAGACACAGATACGCAGTATTTT. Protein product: CASRGTTGTDTDTQYF.

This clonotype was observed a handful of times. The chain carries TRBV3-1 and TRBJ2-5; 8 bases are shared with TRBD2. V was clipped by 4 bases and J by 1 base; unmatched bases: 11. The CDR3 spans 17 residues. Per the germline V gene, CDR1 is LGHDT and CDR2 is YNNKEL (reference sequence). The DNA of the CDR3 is TGTGCCAGCAGCCCCCTGGAGGCAGCGGGGGCCCAAGAGACCCAGTACTTC. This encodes CASSPLEAAGAQETQYF.

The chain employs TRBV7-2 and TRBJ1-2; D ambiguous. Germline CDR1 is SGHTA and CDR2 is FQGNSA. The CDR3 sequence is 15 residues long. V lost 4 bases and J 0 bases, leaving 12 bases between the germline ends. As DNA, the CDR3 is TGTGCCAGCAGCTCCTTCATACCGACTAACTATGGCTACACCTTC. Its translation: CASSSFIPTNYGYTF.

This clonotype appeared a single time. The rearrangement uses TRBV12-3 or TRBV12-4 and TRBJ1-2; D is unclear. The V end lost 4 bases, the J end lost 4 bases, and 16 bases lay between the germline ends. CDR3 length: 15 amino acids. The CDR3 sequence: CASSSLGNDGYGYTF. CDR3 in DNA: TGTGCCAGCAGTTCGCTTGGGAACGACGGCTATGGCTACACCTTC.

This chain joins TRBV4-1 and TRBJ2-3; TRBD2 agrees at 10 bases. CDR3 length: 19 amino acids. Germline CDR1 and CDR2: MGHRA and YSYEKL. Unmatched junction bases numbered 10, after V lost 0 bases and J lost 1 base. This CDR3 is CASSQELAGGASRTDTQYF. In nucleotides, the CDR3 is TGCGCCAGCAGCCAAGAATTAGCGGGGGGTGCCTCTCGCACAGATACGCAGTATTTT.

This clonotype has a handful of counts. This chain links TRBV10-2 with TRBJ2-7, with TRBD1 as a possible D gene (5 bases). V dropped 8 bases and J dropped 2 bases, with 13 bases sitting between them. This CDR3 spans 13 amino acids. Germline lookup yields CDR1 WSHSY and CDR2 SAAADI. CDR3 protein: CASGAGLTYEQYF. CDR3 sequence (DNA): TGCGCCAGCGGGGCAGGCCTCACCTACGAGCAGTACTTC.

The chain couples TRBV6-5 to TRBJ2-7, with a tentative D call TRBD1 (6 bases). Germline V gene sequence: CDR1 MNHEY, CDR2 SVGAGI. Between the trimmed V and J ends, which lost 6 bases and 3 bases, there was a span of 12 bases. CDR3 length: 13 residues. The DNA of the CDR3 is TGTGCCAGCAGCATAGGGGGAGACTACGAGCAGTACTTC. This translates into CASSIGGDYEQYF.

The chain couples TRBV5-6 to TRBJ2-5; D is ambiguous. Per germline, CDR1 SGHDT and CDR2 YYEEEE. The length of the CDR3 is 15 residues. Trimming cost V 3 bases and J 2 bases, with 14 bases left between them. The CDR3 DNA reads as TGTGCCAGCAGCTGGTCAGGAAGAGGACAAGAGACCCAGTACTTC. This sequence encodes CASSWSGRGQETQYF.

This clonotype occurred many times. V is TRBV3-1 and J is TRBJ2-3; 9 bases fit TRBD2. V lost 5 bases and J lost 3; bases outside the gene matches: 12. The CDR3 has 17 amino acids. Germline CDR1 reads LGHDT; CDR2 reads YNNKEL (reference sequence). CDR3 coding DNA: TGTGCCAGCAGCGCCCGTCGGCGTAGCGGGGGTACAGATACGCAGTATTTT. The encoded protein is CASSARRRSGGTDTQYF.

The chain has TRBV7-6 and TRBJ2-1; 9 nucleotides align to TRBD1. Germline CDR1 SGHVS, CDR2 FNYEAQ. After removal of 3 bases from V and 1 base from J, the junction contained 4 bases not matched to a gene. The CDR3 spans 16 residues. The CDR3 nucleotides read TGTGCCAGCAGCTTTGCCGGGACAGGGTCCTACAATGAGCAGTTCTTC. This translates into CASSFAGTGSYNEQFF.

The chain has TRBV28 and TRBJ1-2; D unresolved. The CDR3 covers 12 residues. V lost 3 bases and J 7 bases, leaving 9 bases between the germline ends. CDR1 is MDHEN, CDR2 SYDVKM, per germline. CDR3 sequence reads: CASSFETLGYTF. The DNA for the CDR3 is TGTGCCAGCAGTTTTGAGACACTTGGCTACACCTTC.

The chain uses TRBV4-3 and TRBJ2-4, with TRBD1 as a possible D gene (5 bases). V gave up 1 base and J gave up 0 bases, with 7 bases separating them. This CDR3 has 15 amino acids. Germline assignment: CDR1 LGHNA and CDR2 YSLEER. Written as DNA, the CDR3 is TGCGCCAGCAGCCAAGGGACATCAGCCAAAAACATTCAGTACTTC. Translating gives CASSQGTSAKNIQYF.

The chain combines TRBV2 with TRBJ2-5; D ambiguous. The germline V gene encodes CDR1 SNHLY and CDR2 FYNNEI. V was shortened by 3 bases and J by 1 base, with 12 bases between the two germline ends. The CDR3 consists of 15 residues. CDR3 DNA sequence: TGTGCCAGCAGTGATGTCAGACGGACCCAAGAGACCCAGTACTTC. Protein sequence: CASSDVRRTQETQYF. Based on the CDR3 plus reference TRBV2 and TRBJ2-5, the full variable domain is EPEVTQTPSHQVTQMGQEVILRCVPISNHLYFYWYRQILGQKVEFLVSFYNNEISEKSEIFDDQFSVERPDGSNFTLKIRSTKLEDSAMYFCASSDVRRTQETQYFGPGTRLLVL.

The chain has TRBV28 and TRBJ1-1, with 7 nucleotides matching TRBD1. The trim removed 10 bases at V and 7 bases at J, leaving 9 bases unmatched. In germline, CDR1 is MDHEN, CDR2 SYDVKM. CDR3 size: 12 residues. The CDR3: CATRDRSLEAFF. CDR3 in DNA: TGTGCCACCCGGGACAGAAGCCTTGAAGCTTTCTTT.

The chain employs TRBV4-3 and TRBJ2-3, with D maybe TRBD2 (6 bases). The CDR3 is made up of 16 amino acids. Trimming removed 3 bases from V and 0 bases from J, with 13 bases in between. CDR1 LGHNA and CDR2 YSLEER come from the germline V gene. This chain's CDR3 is CASSQAVGGSTDTQYF. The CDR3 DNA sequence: TGCGCCAGCAGCCAGGCCGTTGGGGGGAGCACAGATACGCAGTATTTT.

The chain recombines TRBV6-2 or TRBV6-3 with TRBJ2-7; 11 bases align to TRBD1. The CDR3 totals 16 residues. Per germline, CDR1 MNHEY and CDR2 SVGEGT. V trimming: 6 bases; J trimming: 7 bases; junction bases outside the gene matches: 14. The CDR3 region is CASSRTGTGGLREQYF. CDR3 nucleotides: TGTGCCAGCAGCCGAACCGGGACAGGGGGACTTCGGGAGCAGTACTTC.